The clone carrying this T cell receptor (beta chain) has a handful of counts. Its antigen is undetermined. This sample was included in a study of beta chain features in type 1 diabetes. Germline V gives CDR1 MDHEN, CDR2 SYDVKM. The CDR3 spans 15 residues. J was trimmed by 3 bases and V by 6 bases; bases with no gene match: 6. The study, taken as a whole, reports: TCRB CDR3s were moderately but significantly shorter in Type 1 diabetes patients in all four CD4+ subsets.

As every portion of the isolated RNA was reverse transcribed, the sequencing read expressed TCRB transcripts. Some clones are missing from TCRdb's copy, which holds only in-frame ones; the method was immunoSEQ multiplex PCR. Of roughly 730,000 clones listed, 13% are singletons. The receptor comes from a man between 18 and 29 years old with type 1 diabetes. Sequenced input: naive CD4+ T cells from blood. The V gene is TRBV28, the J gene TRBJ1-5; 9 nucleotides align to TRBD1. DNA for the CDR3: TGTGCCAGCAGCGTCGGGACAGGGAACAATCAGCCCCAGCATTTT. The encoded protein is CASSVGTGNNQPQHF.